This T cell receptor (beta chain) was recorded in a study of T cell repertoires in cytomegalovirus infection. About the study: Matching HLA type, along with CMV infection, was indicated by public TCR beta signatures. Overall study results and limits: CMV carriers having the relevant HLA were flagged by cumulative public TCR beta family frequency. The ex vivo response showed dominance by HLA-C-restricted CMV-specific TCR beta clonotypes.

The CDR3 has 14 amino acids. CDR1 MDHEN and CDR2 SYDVKM come from the germline V gene. The V gene lost 3 bases and the J gene lost 0 bases, with 8 bases spanning the gap. This clonotype has ten or more counts. No antigen is known for it. TCRdb redid the calling of the reads with MiXCR, one entry per CDR3 protein. Of around 280,000 distinct CDR3 sequences detected, roughly 13% appear once; the ten largest clones hold around 9.5%. What was sequenced was PBMCs. The TCR comes from a human donor in good health (CMV status not recorded). Some clones in this sample may be carry-over from other donors' samples. The V call is TRBV28, the J call TRBJ1-1; D gene unclear. This chain's CDR3 is CASSFSGVNTEAFF. The CDR3 bases are TGTGCCAGCAGTTTCTCGGGTGTGAACACTGAAGCTTTCTTT.